Shown below are 29 T cell receptor beta chains from a single sample sequenced in a study of Graves' ophthalmopathy and Graves' hyperthyroidism. RNA served as the template for amplifying TCR beta CDR3 regions. First-round RT-PCR used HTBI primers; second-round multiplex PCR followed. Via MiXCR, TCRdb re-called the multiplex PCR reads, giving one row per CDR3 protein. The sample consists of over 650,000 distinct CDR3 sequences, roughly 41% of them appearing once. Source material: peripheral blood. All receptors derive from an adult man with Graves' ophthalmopathy.

Concerning this clonotype: This may be a read error, as it is one base from a much larger clone. J is TRBJ2-6 and V is TRBV9; D unresolved. Germline V gene lookup returns CDR1 SGDLS and CDR2 YYNGEE. The length of the CDR3 is 15 residues. Trimming took 6 bases from V and 5 from J, leaving 15 bases between them. The CDR3, as DNA: TGTGCCAGCAACGCGGCACCTCAGAGGGCCAACGTCCTGACTTTC. Its translation is CASNAAPQRANVLTF. The full variable domain, rest sourced from reference TRBV9 and TRBJ2-6, is DSGVTQTPKHLITATGQRVTLRCSPRSGDLSVYWYQQSLDQGLQFLIQYYNGEERAKGNILERFSAQQFPDLHSELNLSSLELGDSALYFCASNAAPQRANVLTFGAGSRLTVL.

This clonotype was detected many times. The chain has TRBV5-6 and TRBJ2-5; the D is unclear. The CDR3 contains 11 residues. Deletions cut 0 bases from V and 9 bases from J, with 6 bases between. From germline, CDR1 is SGHDT and CDR2 YYEEEE. The CDR3 loop is CASSLGSAQYF. CDR3 nucleotide sequence: TGTGCCAGCAGCTTGGGGTCGGCCCAGTACTTC.

This chain joins TRBV4-1 and TRBJ1-2, with D perhaps matching TRBD1 (5 bases). CDR3 length equals 16 residues. The ends were cut back, 0 bases at V and 4 bases at J, with 15 bases in the middle. Germline-derived CDR1 and CDR2 are MGHRA and YSYEKL. The chain's CDR3 is CASSQDNEGSSYGYTF. DNA of the CDR3: TGCGCCAGCAGCCAAGATAATGAGGGGAGTAGCTATGGCTACACCTTC.

As for this clonotype: Since a much larger clone is just one base distant, this may be a read error. Given the absence of the conserved phenylalanine or tryptophan at the CDR3 end, a read error is likely. This chain connects TRBV11-3 to TRBJ2-5; D call uncertain. Germline V gene data show CDR1 as SGHNT and CDR2 as YENEEA. V was shortened by 2 bases and J by 5 bases, with 6 bases between the two germline ends. The CDR3 is 12 residues long. The CDR3 nucleotides are TGTGCCAGCAGCTTAAGCATGGAGACCCAGTACGTC. As protein: CASSLSMETQYV.

The V gene is TRBV5-1, the J gene TRBJ2-5; 7 nucleotides line up with TRBD1. Germline V gives CDR1 SGHRS, CDR2 YFSETQ. This CDR3 comprises 15 residues. The V and J ends lost 4 bases and 4 bases, in that order; junction bases with no gene match: 10. CDR3 sequence (DNA): TGCGCCAGCAGCCCGACAGGGAGTATCCGAGAGACCCAGTACTTC. This encodes CASSPTGSIRETQYF.

The chain links TRBV15 to TRBJ2-5; the D is unclear. V shed 3 bases and J shed 1 base, with 9 bases lying between them. Germline CDR1 reads LNHNV; CDR2 reads YYDKDF (reference sequence). CDR3 size: 14 residues. The DNA for the CDR3 is TGTGCCACCAGCAGCTTAGGCCTCCAAGAGACCCAGTACTTC. Translating it yields CATSSLGLQETQYF. The variable domain in full, completed from reference TRBV15 and TRBJ2-5, reads DAMVIQNPRYQVTQFGKPVTLSCSQTLNHNVMYWYQQKSSQAPKLLFHYYDKDFNNEADTPDNFQSRRPNTSFCFLDIRSPGLGDTAMYLCATSSLGLQETQYFGPGTRLLVL.

This clonotype was picked up many times. V usage is TRBV20-1 and J usage is TRBJ2-5, with D perhaps being TRBD1 or TRBD2 (5 bases each). Trimming pared 5 bases from V and 6 bases from J, leaving 16 bases between. Germline V gives CDR1 DFQATT, CDR2 SNEGSKA (reference sequence). This CDR3 has 13 amino acids. In DNA, the CDR3 is TGCAGTGCTGGGCCAACGACGGGGCAGACCCAGTACTTC. Translated, it gives CSAGPTTGQTQYF.

On this clonotype: At one end the junction does not follow the germline gene, possibly because of a read error. The chain is built from TRBV5-5 and TRBJ1-1, with a possible D match to TRBD1 (5 bases). Germline CDR1 reads SGHKS; CDR2 reads YYEKEE (reference sequence). The CDR3 runs 14 residues. The chain's CDR3 is CASCFAGLNTEAFF. The CDR3 bases are TGTGCCAGCTGCTTCGCAGGGCTGAACACTGAAGCTTTCTTT.

The rearrangement uses TRBV29-1 and TRBJ2-7; 12 bases line up with TRBD2. CDR1 and CDR2 (germline): SQVTM, ANQGSEA. V trimming: 6 bases; J trimming: 2 bases; junction bases outside the gene matches: 8. This CDR3 is built from 15 residues. The CDR3 region is CSVQGLAGKTYEQYF. CDR3 DNA sequence: TGCAGCGTCCAAGGACTAGCGGGAAAGACCTACGAGCAGTACTTC.

This rearrangement joins TRBV29-1 to TRBJ1-2, with D unclear. Per germline, CDR1 SQVTM and CDR2 ANQGSEA. The CDR3 loop spans 12 amino acids. Trimming removed 6 bases at V and 6 bases at J, with 14 bases between. The CDR3 here is CSVFSNGDGYTF. The CDR3 region has the DNA TGCAGCGTCTTTAGTAACGGGGATGGCTACACCTTC. Using reference TRBV29-1 and TRBJ1-2 for the parts outside the CDR3, the full variable domain is SAVISQKPSRDICQRGTSLTIQCQVDSQVTMMFWYRQQPGQSLTLIATANQGSEATYESGFVIDKFPISRPNLTFSTLTVSNMSPEDSSIYLCSVFSNGDGYTFGSGTRLTVV.

This clonotype was observed many times. The rearrangement uses TRBV2 and TRBJ2-5; 10 bases are a match to TRBD2. This CDR3 comprises 17 residues. V was pared by 3 bases and J by 5 bases, with 12 bases of the junction left unmatched. The germline gives CDR1 SNHLY, CDR2 FYNNEI. As DNA, the CDR3 is TGTGCCAGCAGTGACGCTAGCGGGGGCCCTCGTCGGGAGACCCAGTACTTC. Translated: CASSDASGGPRRETQYF.

As regards this clonotype: One junction end does not reproduce the germline sequence, and a read error may be involved. J is TRBJ2-2 and V is TRBV6-2 or TRBV6-3, with 7 bases that match TRBD2. This CDR3 comprises 14 residues. CDR1 MNHEY and CDR2 SVGEGT come from the germline V gene. The CDR3 bases are TGTGTCAGCAGTCCTAGCGGACGCACCGGGGAGCTGTTTTTT. It specifies CVSSPSGRTGELFF.

The table lists this clonotype with many counts. The chain has TRBV6-5 and TRBJ2-5; the match to TRBD2 covers 10 bases. V lost 2 bases and J lost 0; bases outside the gene matches: 0. Germline V gives CDR1 MNHEY, CDR2 SVGAGI. The CDR3 spans 15 residues. CDR3 protein: CASSYTSGNQETQYF. The CDR3 region has the DNA TGTGCCAGCAGTTACACTAGCGGGAACCAAGAGACCCAGTACTTC.

Notes on this clonotype: A much larger clone is a single base away; this may be a read error. V usage is TRBV10-2 and J usage is TRBJ2-7, with 7 nucleotides matching TRBD2. The V and J ends lost 8 bases and 6 bases, in that order; junction bases with no gene match: 7. Germline V gives CDR1 WSHSY, CDR2 SAAADI. This CDR3 is 12 amino acids long. CDR3 in amino acids: CASRGEASEQYF. For the CDR3, the DNA is TGCGCCAGCCGGGGGGAGGCAAGCGAGCAGTACTTC.

J is TRBJ1-2 and V is TRBV2; the D is unclear. Germline CDR1 reads SNHLY; CDR2 reads FYNNEI. Trimming removed 0 bases from V and 0 bases from J, with 14 bases in between. CDR3 length: 17 amino acids. The CDR3 sequence is CASSEATTFGPNYGYTF. The CDR3 DNA is TGTGCCAGCAGTGAAGCCACCACCTTCGGCCCTAACTATGGCTACACCTTC. Using reference TRBV2 and TRBJ1-2 for the parts outside the CDR3, the full variable domain is EPEVTQTPSHQVTQMGQEVILRCVPISNHLYFYWYRQILGQKVEFLVSFYNNEISEKSEIFDDQFSVERPDGSNFTLKIRSTKLEDSAMYFCASSEATTFGPNYGYTFGSGTRLTVV.

The chain employs TRBV6-2 or TRBV6-3 and TRBJ1-1, with 7 bases that match TRBD1. CDR1 is MNHEY and CDR2 is SVGEGT in the germline V gene. The CDR3 runs 13 residues. The trim removed 6 bases at V and 6 bases at J, leaving 7 bases unmatched. CDR3 nucleotide sequence: TGTGCCAGCAGGCCAGGGGGGTCCGCTGAAGCTTTCTTT. Protein: CASRPGGSAEAFF.

This clonotype was seen ten or more times. The chain is built from TRBV7-9 and TRBJ1-1, with D possibly TRBD1 on 6 matching bases. Germline loops: CDR1 SEHNR, CDR2 FQNEAQ (reference sequence). The V gene lost 4 bases and the J gene lost 1 base, with 7 bases spanning the gap. The CDR3 consists of 13 residues. CDR3 in amino acids: CASSWTANTEAFF. In nucleotides, the CDR3 is TGTGCCAGCAGCTGGACAGCGAACACTGAAGCTTTCTTT.

This clonotype was observed many times. The V call is TRBV20-1, the J call TRBJ2-6; D gene unclear. Germline CDR1 is DFQATT and CDR2 is SNEGSKA (reference sequence). The length of the CDR3 is 15 residues. Trimming left V 3 bases short and J 0 bases short, with 9 bases between. For the CDR3, the DNA is TGCAGTGCTAGCATGGGCTCCTCTGGGGCCAACGTCCTGACTTTC. This translates into CSASMGSSGANVLTF.

This clonotype was detected ten times or more. The CDR3 sequence is CASSRTRGNTIYF. As DNA, the CDR3 is TGTGCCAGCAGTCGGACCCGGGGAAACACCATATATTTT. This sequence joins TRBV4-2 and TRBJ1-3; D is unresolved. This CDR3 region has 13 residues. CDR1 is LGHNA and CDR2 is YNFKEQ in the germline V gene. The V end was cut by 6 bases, the J end by 4 bases, with 10 bases between.

This clonotype came up many times. The J gene is TRBJ2-7, the V gene TRBV6-4; 9 bases align to TRBD1. V lost 7 bases, J lost 1 base, and 5 bases stayed unmatched. The CDR3 is 14 amino acids. Germline V gene data show CDR1 as MRHNA and CDR2 as SNTAGT. The CDR3 region is CASKPGQGSYEQYF. The CDR3 DNA is TGTGCCAGCAAGCCGGGACAGGGTTCCTACGAGCAGTACTTC.

This clonotype was counted a few times. The rearrangement uses TRBV6-1 and TRBJ1-5; D uncertain. CDR3 length: 16 amino acids. The V gene's germline CDR1 is MNHNS and CDR2 SASEGT. The ends were cut back, 0 bases at V and 2 bases at J, with 11 bases in the middle. The CDR3 is CASSEAGSWGNQPQHF. CDR3 in DNA: TGTGCCAGCAGTGAAGCGGGTTCATGGGGCAATCAGCCCCAGCATTTT.

This clonotype has just a few counts. The V and J genes are TRBV12-3 or TRBV12-4 and TRBJ1-4, with 7 bases identical to TRBD1. The CDR3 spans 15 residues. J lost 3 bases, V lost 5 bases, and 6 bases had no gene match. The CDR3 coding sequence is TGTGCCAGCAGTCTAAGGGGACAGCCTAATGAAAAACTGTTTTTT. This sequence encodes CASSLRGQPNEKLFF.

This chain uses TRBV2 with TRBJ1-2; a possible D gene is TRBD1 (5 bases). The CDR3 loop spans 13 amino acids. Between the trimmed V and J ends, which lost 4 bases and 7 bases, there was a span of 13 bases. The germline V gene has CDR1 SNHLY and CDR2 FYNNEI. The CDR3 is CASSGGVQGGYTF. The CDR3 region has the DNA TGTGCCAGCAGTGGCGGAGTGCAGGGTGGCTACACCTTC.

This clonotype was detected ten times or more. This chain links TRBV12-3 or TRBV12-4 with TRBJ2-7; D is unresolved. The CDR3 has 15 residues. The V end was cut by 1 base, the J end by 5 bases, with 15 bases between. DNA for the CDR3: TGTGCCAGCAGTTTAGTAGGGCCCGAGGTCCACGAGCAGTACTTC. As protein: CASSLVGPEVHEQYF.

This clonotype was seen a single time. The rearrangement joins TRBV25-1 to TRBJ1-2; the match to TRBD1 covers 9 bases. The CDR3 has 15 residues. Germline CDR1 and CDR2: MGHDK and SYGVNS. Germline trimming cut 4 bases from V and 8 bases from J; bases unmatched to any gene: 11. CDR3 sequence: CASSVTGQGWGGYTF. The CDR3 nucleotides read TGTGCCAGCAGTGTAACGGGACAGGGATGGGGAGGCTACACCTTC.

This clonotype was seen many times. The chain has TRBV7-2 and TRBJ1-1, with D possibly TRBD1 on 5 matching bases. The CDR3 has 15 residues. V was pared by 4 bases and J by 1 base, with 13 bases between. Germline assignment: CDR1 SGHTA and CDR2 FQGNSA. The CDR3 coding sequence is TGTGCCAGCAGCTACCGGACAAGTGCGAACACTGAAGCTTTCTTT. Amino acids: CASSYRTSANTEAFF. The whole variable domain, filled in from reference TRBV7-2 and TRBJ1-1, reads GAGVSQSPSNKVTEKGKDVELRCDPISGHTALYWYRQSLGQGLEFLIYFQGNSAPDKSGLPSDRFSAERTGGSVSTLTIQRTQQEDSAVYLCASSYRTSANTEAFFGQGTRLTVV.

The V gene is TRBV7-8, the J gene TRBJ2-2; 11 nucleotides match TRBD2. CDR1 and CDR2 from the germline V gene are SGHVS and FQNEAQ. With 1 base clipped from V and 5 bases from J, the junction kept 15 bases outside the gene matches. This CDR3 has 20 amino acids. CDR3 amino acids: CASSLVRIAGGPSRTGELFF. The CDR3 coding sequence is TGTGCCAGCAGCTTAGTTCGAATAGCGGGAGGGCCAAGTCGTACCGGGGAGCTGTTTTTT.

This clonotype was seen repeatedly, ten times or more. This chain connects TRBV6-2 or TRBV6-3 to TRBJ1-2; 9 bases match TRBD1. The CDR3 loop spans 15 amino acids. Trimming at V came to 6 bases and at J to 4 bases, leaving 9 bases not matched to a gene. Germline CDR1 is MNHEY and CDR2 is SVGEGT. The CDR3 here is CASSQGQGRTYGYTF. The CDR3 DNA reads as TGTGCCAGCAGCCAAGGACAGGGGAGGACCTATGGCTACACCTTC.

Many counts were recorded for this clonotype. This chain connects TRBV4-3 to TRBJ1-4; D is possibly TRBD1 (6 bases). The CDR3 contains 13 residues. The V gene lost 5 bases and the J gene lost 5 bases, with 9 bases spanning the gap. Germline-derived CDR1 and CDR2 are LGHNA and YSLEER. CDR3 loop: CASSNRENEKLFF. The CDR3 bases are TGCGCCAGCAGCAACAGGGAAAATGAAAAACTGTTTTTT.